This record covers a single T cell receptor (beta chain). Its antigen is as yet unknown. This record comes from a study of CD8+ T cells in alopecia areata. Overall study: Treated individuals took tofacitinib by mouth, 5 to 10 mg twice daily.

Treatment noted: oral pan-JAK inhibitor, 5-10 mg twice daily. The germline V gene has CDR1 SGDLS and CDR2 YYNGEE. V dropped 4 bases and J dropped 7; count of bases not matched to a gene: 12. The CDR3 is 15 amino acids. It was cDNA, reverse transcribed from extracted RNA, that served as the sequencing template. This table comes from immunoSEQ multiplex PCR, and its TCRdb copy is limited to in-frame clones, with some not included. Of 200,000 or so clones listed, about 62% are singletons. General study points: Clonality exceeded that of normal scalp in lesional scalp, most notably in alopecia totalis/universalis.

The starting material was CD4+ T cells sorted from blood, obtained at week 24, from a patient treated with tofacitinib. This clonotype was obtained from a human donor with alopecia areata. The chain carries TRBV9 and TRBJ2-7, with TRBD2 identical over 9 bases. The CDR3 region is CASSSGLASGGEQYF. The CDR3 DNA sequence: TGTGCCAGCAGCTCTGGACTAGCGTCAGGGGGGGAGCAGTACTTC.